The table lists the clone carrying this TCR beta chain with a few counts. Antigen: not known. The data derive from a study of cytomegalovirus exposure and HLA in healthy donors. Study details: In a previous analysis, some 110 million unique TCR beta sequences were found from 150 million to 200 million T cells.

PCR amplification relied on 60 Vbeta primers (plus 13 Jbeta primers). The data were produced by immunoSEQ multiplex PCR, yet TCRdb's version contains in-frame clones alone and is incomplete. The sample has around 130,000 clones; over 60% are singletons. This CDR3 has 16 residues. V was shortened by 4 bases and J by 5 bases, with 18 bases between the two germline ends. Germline CDR1 is PRHDT and CDR2 is FYEKMQ (reference sequence). Whole-study results and caveats: The HLA-A and HLA-B alleles of most subjects were reportedly predicted accurately from TCR beta sequences. A few of the chains that were CMV-associated were confirmed in vitro to be specific for CMV antigens.

The sequence derives from a human donor in good health. Sequencing was done on a sample of PBMCs. The chain combines TRBV13 with TRBJ2-1, with D maybe TRBD2 (5 bases). The CDR3 protein is CASSSSWEPLDNEQFF. In DNA, the CDR3 is TGTGCCAGCAGCTCATCATGGGAGCCCTTGGACAATGAGCAGTTCTTC. Using reference TRBV13 and TRBJ2-1 for the parts outside the CDR3, the full variable domain is AAGVIQSPRHLIKEKRETATLKCYPIPRHDTVYWYQQGPGQDPQFLISFYEKMQSDKGSIPDRFSAQQFSDYHSELNMSSLELGDSALYFCASSSSWEPLDNEQFFGPGTRLTVL.